The TCR beta chain described here comes from a study of blood T cell repertoires in COVID-19. Study details: Acute-phase and convalescent COVID-19 samples originated in the United States, Italy and Spain. The analysed material was cDNA or gDNA that came from T cells, B-cell-depleted T cells, or PBMCs.

Germline CDR1 and CDR2: SGHRS and YFSETQ. V lost 0 bases, J lost 4 bases, and 12 bases lay in between. The CDR3 length is 15 residues. Per the original data handling: Reference gene primer amplification yielded estimated nucleated cell counts. Generated by immunoSEQ multiplex PCR, the TCRdb table keeps only in-frame clones and is missing some. V, J and clone size were drawn from that table, and D and trimming were deduced from the DNA. This table has 200,000 or so clones, 86% appearing once. This TCR came from a woman aged 45-65 years with acute or convalescent COVID-19. The sequenced sample was peripheral blood. The chain combines TRBV5-1 with TRBJ2-3; D possibly corresponds to TRBD1 (5 bases). The CDR3 sequence is CASSLEARAADTQYF. DNA of the CDR3: TGCGCCAGCAGCTTGGAGGCCAGGGCCGCAGATACGCAGTATTTT.